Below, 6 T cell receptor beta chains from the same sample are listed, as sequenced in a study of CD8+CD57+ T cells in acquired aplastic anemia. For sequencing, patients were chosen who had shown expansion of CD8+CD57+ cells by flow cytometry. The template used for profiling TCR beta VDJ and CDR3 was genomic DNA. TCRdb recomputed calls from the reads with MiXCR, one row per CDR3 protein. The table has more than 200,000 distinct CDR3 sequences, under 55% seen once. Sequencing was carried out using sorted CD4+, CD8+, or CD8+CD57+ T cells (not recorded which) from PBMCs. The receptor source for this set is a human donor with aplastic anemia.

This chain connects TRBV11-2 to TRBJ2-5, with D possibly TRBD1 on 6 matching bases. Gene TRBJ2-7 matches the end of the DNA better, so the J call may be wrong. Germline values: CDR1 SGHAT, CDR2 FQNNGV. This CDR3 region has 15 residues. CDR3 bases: TGTGCCAGCAGCAGGGGGATAGGAGAACTCTACGAGCAGTACTTC. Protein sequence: CASSRGIGELYEQYF.

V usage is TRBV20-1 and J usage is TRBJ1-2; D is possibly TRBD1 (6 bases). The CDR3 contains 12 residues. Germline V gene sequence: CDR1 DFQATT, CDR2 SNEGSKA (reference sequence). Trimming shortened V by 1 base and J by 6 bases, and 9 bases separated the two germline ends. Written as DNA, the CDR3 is TGCAGTGCTAGAGGTTCAGGGGATGGCTACACCTTC. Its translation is CSARGSGDGYTF.

CDR3 amino acids: CSARASARGEKLFF. CDR3 nucleotide sequence: TGCAGTGCTAGAGCGTCAGCAAGGGGTGAAAAACTGTTTTTT. This chain uses TRBV20-1 with TRBJ1-4; tentative D call: TRBD1 (5 bases). Trimming took 1 base from V and 7 from J, leaving 13 bases between them. CDR1 and CDR2 (germline): DFQATT, SNEGSKA (reference sequence). This CDR3 spans 14 amino acids.

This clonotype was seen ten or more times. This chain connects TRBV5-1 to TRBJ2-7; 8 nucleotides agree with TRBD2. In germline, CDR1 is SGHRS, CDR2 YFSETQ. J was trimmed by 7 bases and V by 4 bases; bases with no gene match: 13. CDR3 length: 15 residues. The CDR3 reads CASSLGGGDLREQYF. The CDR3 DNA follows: TGCGCCAGCAGCCTCGGGGGGGGGGACTTACGAGAGCAGTACTTC.

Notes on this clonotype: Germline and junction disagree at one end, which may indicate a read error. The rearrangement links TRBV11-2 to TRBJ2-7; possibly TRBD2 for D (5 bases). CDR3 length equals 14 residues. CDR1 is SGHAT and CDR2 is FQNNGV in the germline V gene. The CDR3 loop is CASSLMGDTGELYF. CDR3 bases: TGTGCCAGCAGCTTAATGGGCGACACCGGGGAGCTGTACTTC.

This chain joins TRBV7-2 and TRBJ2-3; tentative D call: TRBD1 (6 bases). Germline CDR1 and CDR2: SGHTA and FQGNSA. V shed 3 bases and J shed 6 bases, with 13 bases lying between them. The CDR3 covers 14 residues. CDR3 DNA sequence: TGTGCCAGCAGCTTTGAGGGGGAAAAGGATACGCAGTATTTT. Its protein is CASSFEGEKDTQYF.